The T cell receptor (beta chain) under discussion was sequenced for a study of T cell changes during pregnancy in multiple sclerosis. The CDR3 contains 14 residues. Germline V gives CDR1 MNHEY, CDR2 SVGAGI. V shed 6 bases, J shed 9 bases, and the junction held 8 bases outside the gene matches. TCRdb's copy holds only in-frame clones and misses some; the assay was immunoSEQ multiplex PCR. Of 65,000 to 95,000 clones listed, 85% to 95% are singletons. The receptor comes from a female donor in good health, enrolled as a control in a pregnancy study. This material consisted of peripheral blood, taken after pregnancy. This sequence joins TRBV6-5 and TRBJ1-6, with TRBD1 identical over 7 bases. In DNA, the CDR3 is TGTGCCAGCAGAGAACCGGGACAGCCTTCACCCCTCCACTTT. Translation gives CASREPGQPSPLHF.